This entry lists 26 T cell receptor beta chains sequenced from one sample in a study of shared clonotypes between healthy human individuals. Using immunoSEQ multiplex PCR, the repertoire was profiled, and TCRdb retains in-frame clones only, with some absent. The sample carries over a million clones, 78% recorded once. Specimen: memory CD4+ T cells from PBMCs. Documented subset: CD45RA-negative fraction. The receptors originated from a man aged 18 to 29 in good health. Some clones in this sample may be carry-over from other donors' samples.

The chain recombines TRBV7-2 with TRBJ2-5; 7 bases match TRBD2. The CDR3 totals 15 residues. The germline CDR1 and CDR2 sequences are SGHTA and FQGNSA. V shed 7 bases and J 5 bases; nucleotides not matched to a gene: 13. The CDR3 coding sequence is TGTGCCAGCACCCTTGGCGGGGGAAAGGGGGAGACCCAGTACTTC. It is translated as CASTLGGGKGETQYF.

This clone appeared a few times. The chain is built from TRBV4-1 and TRBJ2-7; D is unclear. The V end was cut by 4 bases, the J end by 3 bases, with 16 bases between. This CDR3 comprises 15 residues. CDR1 is MGHRA and CDR2 is YSYEKL in the germline V gene. CDR3 amino acids: CASSRTATQLYEQYF. CDR3 DNA: TGCGCCAGCAGCCGCACCGCGACACAGCTCTACGAGCAGTACTTC.

This rearrangement joins TRBV28 to TRBJ2-7, with 7 bases that match TRBD1. Per germline, CDR1 MDHEN and CDR2 SYDVKM. With V trimmed by 6 bases and J by 4 bases, 15 bases remained unmatched. This CDR3 spans 16 amino acids. CDR3 loop: CASSTWTGNPSYEQYF. The CDR3 DNA sequence: TGTGCCAGCAGCACCTGGACAGGCAATCCTAGTTACGAGCAGTACTTC.

The V call is TRBV7-6, the J call TRBJ2-7; weak D call: TRBD1 (6 bases). CDR3 length: 17 amino acids. Germline V lookup: CDR1 SGHVS, CDR2 FNYEAQ. The V gene lost 4 bases and the J gene lost 0 bases, with 19 bases spanning the gap. The CDR3 region has the DNA TGTGCCAGCAGCTCAATGTCTCCAGGGGCCCTCTCCTACGAGCAGTACTTC. Encoded protein: CASSSMSPGALSYEQYF.

In this sample, this clone turned up a few times. This sequence joins TRBV5-4 and TRBJ2-5, with 10 bases that match TRBD1. The germline V gene encodes CDR1 SGHNT and CDR2 YYREEE (reference sequence). V dropped 3 bases and J dropped 4; count of bases not matched to a gene: 6. The length of the CDR3 is 15 residues. The CDR3 here is CASSSTGGAGETQYF. CDR3 coding DNA: TGTGCCAGCAGCTCGACAGGGGGCGCGGGAGAGACCCAGTACTTC. Variable domain in full (rest from reference TRBV5-4 and TRBJ2-5): ETGVTQSPTHLIKTRGQQVTLRCSSQSGHNTVSWYQQALGQGPQFIFQYYREEENGRGNFPPRFSGLQFPNYSSELNVNALELDDSALYLCASSSTGGAGETQYFGPGTRLLVL.

This clone was counted many times. The sample carries other DNA sequences with the same CDR3. This chain joins TRBV5-1 and TRBJ2-5; D is possibly TRBD1 or TRBD2 (6 bases each). This CDR3 is 14 amino acids long. Looked up from germline, CDR1 is SGHRS and CDR2 is YFSETQ. Trimming took 4 bases from V and 5 from J, leaving 15 bases between them. CDR3 DNA sequence: TGCGCCAGCAGCCGCACTCTAGGGGGGGAGACCCAGTACTTC. Protein: CASSRTLGGETQYF.

There are a few counts of this clone. The V call is TRBV9, the J call TRBJ2-1; TRBD2 matches 8 bases. Looked up from germline, CDR1 is SGDLS and CDR2 is YYNGEE. Losses at the gene ends were 2 bases for V and 5 bases for J; bases not matched to a gene: 6. This CDR3 is 15 amino acids long. Here the CDR3 reads CASSVSPAGDNEQFF. Here the CDR3 DNA reads TGTGCCAGCAGCGTTAGTCCAGCGGGAGACAATGAGCAGTTCTTC.

V gene TRBV6-1 combines with J gene TRBJ2-3, with D possibly being TRBD1 (6 bases). Germline lookup yields CDR1 MNHNS and CDR2 SASEGT. Trimming took 2 bases from V and 5 from J, leaving 20 bases between them. This CDR3 is 17 amino acids long. CDR3 DNA sequence: TGTGCCAGCAGTGAATGGGGAACAGGGAACACCGGAGATACGCAGTATTTT. It yields the protein CASSEWGTGNTGDTQYF.

Points on this clone: Just one base apart from a much larger clone, this may be a read error. The gene calls are TRBV2 and TRBJ1-5; tentative D call: TRBD1 (6 bases). V was cut by 7 bases and J by 3 bases, with 13 bases left in between. The CDR3 is made up of 14 amino acids. CDR1 and CDR2 from the germline V gene are SNHLY and FYNNEI. The CDR3 DNA is TGTGCCAGCACGAAAGGGGGAGTCAATCAGCCCCAGCATTTT. As protein: CASTKGGVNQPQHF.

The chain employs TRBV15 and TRBJ2-5; TRBD2 aligns across 7 bases. Germline assignment: CDR1 LNHNV and CDR2 YYDKDF (reference sequence). The CDR3 covers 13 residues. V lost 8 bases and J lost 1; bases outside the gene matches: 4. The CDR3 spells CATSAGVQETQYF. CDR3 sequence (DNA): TGTGCCACCTCCGCGGGGGTCCAAGAGACCCAGTACTTC. Full variable domain (remainder filled in from reference TRBV15 and TRBJ2-5): DAMVIQNPRYQVTQFGKPVTLSCSQTLNHNVMYWYQQKSSQAPKLLFHYYDKDFNNEADTPDNFQSRRPNTSFCFLDIRSPGLGDTAMYLCATSAGVQETQYFGPGTRLLVL.

V and J are TRBV15 and TRBJ2-7; TRBD2 might be the D (5 bases). Trimming cost V 0 bases and J 1 base, with 13 bases left between them. This CDR3 has 16 residues. Germline values: CDR1 LNHNV, CDR2 YYDKDF (reference sequence). The CDR3 nucleotides read TGTGCCACCAGCAGAGATCGGGGTTTTTCGTCCTACGAGCAGTACTTC. It translates to CATSRDRGFSSYEQYF.

This clone was counted a single time. This chain connects TRBV28 to TRBJ2-6; D might be TRBD1 (6 bases). The CDR3 has 18 amino acids. Germline lookup yields CDR1 MDHEN and CDR2 SYDVKM. V was pared by 3 bases and J by 0 bases, with 15 bases between. The CDR3 DNA reads TGTGCCAGCAGTTTCCGCACAGGGTTCCTCTCTGGGGCCAACGTCCTGACTTTC. Its translation is CASSFRTGFLSGANVLTF.

Concerning this clone itself: Within the sample, other DNA sequences also encode this same CDR3. The chain joins TRBV7-3 to TRBJ2-5; D possibly corresponds to TRBD2 (5 bases). In germline, CDR1 is SGHTA, CDR2 FQGTGA. V lost 6 bases, J lost 5 bases, and 13 bases lay in between. The CDR3 is made up of 13 amino acids. DNA of the CDR3: TGTGCCAGCAGTGCGGGCGCTCAGGAGACCCAGTACTTC. This sequence encodes CASSAGAQETQYF.

The chain combines TRBV29-1 with TRBJ1-1; the match to TRBD1 covers 10 bases. CDR1 is SQVTM and CDR2 is ANQGSEA in the germline V gene. CDR3 length equals 16 residues. V was pared by 6 bases and J by 3 bases, with 13 bases of the junction left unmatched. The CDR3 sequence is CSVEKDRGILDTEAFF. The DNA for the CDR3 is TGCAGCGTCGAGAAGGACAGGGGGATTCTGGACACTGAAGCTTTCTTT.

The J gene is TRBJ2-3, the V gene TRBV5-4; 8 bases match TRBD1. Losses at the gene ends were 4 bases for V and 4 bases for J; bases not matched to a gene: 5. The CDR3 consists of 14 residues. CDR1 is SGHNT and CDR2 is YYREEE in the germline V gene (reference sequence). The CDR3 loop is CASSHGQGSDTQYF. The CDR3 DNA reads as TGTGCCAGCAGCCACGGACAGGGTTCAGATACGCAGTATTTT.

The V gene is TRBV28, the J gene TRBJ1-2; 7 bases are a match to TRBD1. CDR3 length equals 14 residues. Trimming took 11 bases from V and 1 from J; bases not matched to a gene: 10. Germline assignment: CDR1 MDHEN and CDR2 SYDVKM. CDR3 protein: CASMGAGGNYGYTF. CDR3 in DNA: TGTGCCTCCATGGGGGCAGGGGGTAACTATGGCTACACCTTC.

The chain combines TRBV15 with TRBJ2-2, with 9 bases fitting TRBD1. V trimming: 3 bases; J trimming: 7 bases; junction bases outside the gene matches: 9. CDR3 size: 16 residues. Germline CDR1 LNHNV, CDR2 YYDKDF (reference sequence). The CDR3 coding sequence is TGTGCCACCAGCAGGGGACAGGGTAGGGCCGACGGGGAGCTGTTTTTT. Amino acid sequence: CATSRGQGRADGELFF.

This chain connects TRBV7-2 to TRBJ1-5, with D perhaps matching TRBD1 (6 bases). The CDR3 extends over 12 amino acids. V was shortened by 4 bases and J by 9 bases, with 10 bases between the two germline ends. CDR1 SGHTA and CDR2 FQGNSA come from the germline V gene. CDR3 in amino acids: CASSYLQGPQHF. Here the CDR3 DNA reads TGTGCCAGCAGCTACCTACAGGGGCCCCAGCATTTT.

V usage is TRBV10-3 and J usage is TRBJ2-2; 8 bases agree with TRBD1. CDR1 and CDR2 (germline): ENHRY, SYGVKD. The CDR3 has 16 amino acids. Trimming took 8 bases from V and 2 from J; bases not matched to a gene: 10. The CDR3 coding sequence is TGTGCCATCCGACCCTCGGACAGGGAAAACACCGGGGAGCTGTTTTTT. Amino acids: CAIRPSDRENTGELFF.

The chain employs TRBV27 and TRBJ2-7; 11 nucleotides agree with TRBD2. CDR3 length equals 16 residues. Germline CDR1 and CDR2: MNHEY and SMNVEV (reference sequence). The V and J ends lost 8 bases and 1 base, in that order; junction bases with no gene match: 10. The CDR3 is CASQTSGIPGSYEQYF. CDR3 bases: TGTGCCAGCCAGACTAGCGGGATTCCCGGATCCTACGAGCAGTACTTC.

The sample holds one count of this clone. The genes are TRBV2 and TRBJ1-5, with D maybe TRBD1 (6 bases). V lost 8 bases, J lost 4 bases, and 12 bases lay in between. The CDR3 length is 13 residues. CDR1 is SNHLY and CDR2 is FYNNEI in the germline V gene. In DNA, the CDR3 is TGTGCCAGCGGGGGGCAGGGTAATCAGCCCCAGCATTTT. It is translated as CASGGQGNQPQHF.

This clone came up a few times. This same CDR3 is encoded by further DNA sequences in the sample. This chain uses TRBV5-1 with TRBJ2-5; D is undetermined. This CDR3 spans 12 amino acids. Trimming shortened V by 1 base and J by 2 bases, and 3 bases separated the two germline ends. Germline assignment: CDR1 SGHRS and CDR2 YFSETQ. The DNA of the CDR3 is TGCGCCAGCAGCTTGTCGCAAGAGACCCAGTACTTC. Translated: CASSLSQETQYF.

The CDR3, as DNA: TGTGCCAGTGAGGAGGGGACAGCCAAAAACATTCAGTACTTC. Protein product: CASEEGTAKNIQYF. The V and J genes are TRBV19 and TRBJ2-4; D is perhaps TRBD2 (6 bases). The CDR3 consists of 14 residues. V lost 8 bases to trimming and J lost 0 bases, with 11 bases between them. Germline CDR1 reads LNHDA; CDR2 reads SQIVND (reference sequence).

The CDR3 loop is CASGGGLAGYEQYF. The CDR3 DNA sequence: TGTGCCAGCGGGGGAGGACTAGCGGGCTACGAGCAGTACTTC. The chain links TRBV28 to TRBJ2-7, with TRBD2 identical over 11 bases. The CDR3 loop spans 14 amino acids. J lost 3 bases, V lost 8 bases, and 6 bases had no gene match. Germline V gene lookup returns CDR1 MDHEN and CDR2 SYDVKM.

The chain employs TRBV2 and TRBJ2-3, with 15 bases fitting TRBD2. Germline values: CDR1 SNHLY, CDR2 FYNNEI. V lost 6 bases and J lost 5; bases outside the gene matches: 3. The CDR3 has 15 amino acids. CDR3 loop: CASRVGLAGGDTQYF. In DNA, the CDR3 is TGTGCCAGCAGGGTGGGACTAGCGGGAGGAGATACGCAGTATTTT.

The CDR3 DNA sequence: TGTGCCAGCAGTGAAGCGCGGTGGAGCAGGGGACCTTCTGGCTACACCTTC. Translating gives CASSEARWSRGPSGYTF. This chain uses TRBV2 with TRBJ1-2, with D possibly being TRBD1 (6 bases). Between the trimmed V and J ends, which lost 0 bases and 7 bases, there was a span of 21 bases. CDR3 length: 17 residues. From germline, CDR1 is SNHLY and CDR2 FYNNEI.